These 29 T cell receptor beta chains share one sample of origin, sequenced in a study of T cells in Graves' hyperthyroidism and ophthalmopathy. TCR beta CDR3 region amplification was performed from RNA transcripts. Researchers ran a first-round RT-PCR on the TCR CDR3 using the HTBI primer set. TCRdb re-analysed the multiplex PCR reads in MiXCR, keeping a single row per CDR3 protein. In the table there are about 560,000 distinct CDR3 sequences, approximately 15% of which are singletons. Sequencing was performed on blood. The receptors shown here come from a woman between 40 and 55 years old with Graves' hyperthyroidism.

This chain joins TRBV7-8 and TRBJ1-4; 8 positions agree with TRBD1. Trimming at V came to 5 bases and at J to 8 bases, leaving 10 bases not matched to a gene. CDR1 and CDR2 from the germline V gene are SGHVS and FQNEAQ. The CDR3 has 15 amino acids. CDR3 DNA: TGTGCCAGCAGCACCCAGACAGGGGCGCGGGAAAAACTGTTTTTT. Translated, it gives CASSTQTGAREKLFF.

This clonotype was found many times. The chain employs TRBV2 and TRBJ2-3; 10 positions match TRBD2. The CDR3 runs to 17 residues. V dropped 7 bases and J dropped 1; count of bases not matched to a gene: 11. The germline V gene has CDR1 SNHLY and CDR2 FYNNEI. For the CDR3, the DNA is TGTGCCAGCAAAAAGCGGGAGGGCGGGACCGGCACAGATACGCAGTATTTT. This translates into CASKKREGGTGTDTQYF. The variable domain in full, with the rest retrieved from reference TRBV2 and TRBJ2-3, is EPEVTQTPSHQVTQMGQEVILRCVPISNHLYFYWYRQILGQKVEFLVSFYNNEISEKSEIFDDQFSVERPDGSNFTLKIRSTKLEDSAMYFCASKKREGGTGTDTQYFGPGTRLTVL.

This clonotype showed up many times. The V call is TRBV5-1, the J call TRBJ2-7; maybe TRBD2 (6 bases). The CDR3 sequence is 13 residues long. CDR1 is SGHRS, CDR2 YFSETQ, per germline. Between the trimmed V and J ends, which lost 5 bases and 0 bases, there was a span of 9 bases. CDR3 in DNA: TGCGCCAGCAGATTTAGCGGCTCCTACGAGCAGTACTTC. Amino acid sequence: CASRFSGSYEQYF.

This clonotype was observed many times. This rearrangement joins TRBV6-1 to TRBJ2-7; tentatively, D is TRBD1 (6 bases). Trimming shortened V by 5 bases and J by 1 base, and 12 bases separated the two germline ends. CDR1 is MNHNS and CDR2 is SASEGT in the germline V gene. The CDR3 runs to 14 residues. The CDR3 region is CASSYSGQSYEQYF. The CDR3 DNA reads TGTGCCAGCAGTTATTCAGGACAGTCCTACGAGCAGTACTTC.

The sample holds many counts of this clonotype. The rearrangement joins TRBV19 to TRBJ1-1; a weak D match, TRBD1 (5 bases). V was clipped by 5 bases and J by 2 bases, with 12 bases between them. The CDR3 is made up of 14 amino acids. Germline V gene lookup returns CDR1 LNHDA and CDR2 SQIVND (reference sequence). This CDR3 is CASSPWDLNTEAFF. CDR3 nucleotide sequence: TGTGCCAGTAGTCCTTGGGACCTTAACACTGAAGCTTTCTTT.

Ten or more counts support this clonotype. This rearrangement joins TRBV5-5 to TRBJ1-5, with D possibly matching TRBD1 (5 bases). The germline V gene has CDR1 SGHKS and CDR2 YYEKEE (reference sequence). The CDR3 spans 15 residues. V lost 0 bases and J lost 3, with 10 bases in between. CDR3 DNA sequence: TGTGCCAGCAGCTTGGTGGGGGGGGTCAATCAGCCCCAGCATTTT. As protein: CASSLVGGVNQPQHF.

In this sample, this clonotype turned up many times. The chain carries TRBV29-1 and TRBJ2-2, with 9 positions matching TRBD1. CDR3 size: 14 residues. Looked up from germline, CDR1 is SQVTM and CDR2 is ANQGSEA. Trimming took 5 bases from V and 1 from J; bases not matched to a gene: 2. CDR3 sequence: CSVPGQGNTGELFF. As DNA, the CDR3 is TGCAGCGTTCCGGGACAGGGGAACACCGGGGAGCTGTTTTTT.

This clonotype appeared many times. This sequence joins TRBV27 and TRBJ2-5; 8 bases match TRBD1. Germline CDR1 MNHEY, CDR2 SMNVEV (reference sequence). The CDR3 sequence is 15 residues long. V shed 2 bases and J 2 bases; nucleotides not matched to a gene: 4. CDR3 loop: CASSLTGGGQETQYF. The DNA of the CDR3 is TGTGCCAGCAGTTTAACAGGGGGTGGGCAAGAGACCCAGTACTTC.

This clonotype has at least ten counts. This chain joins TRBV7-8 and TRBJ2-7; 9 bases match TRBD1. Germline V lookup: CDR1 SGHVS, CDR2 FQNEAQ. This CDR3 spans 15 amino acids. Trimming at V came to 1 base and at J to 4 bases, leaving 5 bases not matched to a gene. CDR3 sequence reads: CASSLDPGQGYEQYF. CDR3 bases: TGTGCCAGCAGCTTAGACCCGGGACAGGGATACGAGCAGTACTTC.

The chain couples TRBV19 to TRBJ2-1; 8 nucleotides agree with TRBD2. With 3 bases clipped from V and 4 bases from J, the junction kept 5 bases outside the gene matches. Germline V CDR1 and CDR2: LNHDA, SQIVND (reference sequence). The CDR3 contains 15 residues. DNA of the CDR3: TGTGCCAGTAGTATCCGTACTAGCGGTTACAATGAGCAGTTCTTC. Translated, it gives CASSIRTSGYNEQFF.

This clonotype was recorded many times. The rearrangement uses TRBV28 and TRBJ2-7; D is uncertain. The V end lost 3 bases, the J end lost 0 bases, and 6 bases lay between the germline ends. Germline assignment: CDR1 MDHEN and CDR2 SYDVKM. CDR3 length equals 13 residues. The CDR3 DNA reads TGTGCCAGCAGTTTTTCCGTCTCCTACGAGCAGTACTTC. Residues: CASSFSVSYEQYF.

This clonotype showed up many times. The CDR3 DNA is TGTGCCAGCAGCTCGGAGGGAGACAGCAGGTTCTTC. Its protein is CASSSEGDSRFF. The chain recombines TRBV11-2 with TRBJ2-1, with a possible D match to TRBD2 (6 bases). The germline V gene encodes CDR1 SGHAT and CDR2 FQNNGV. V lost 4 bases and J lost 15, with 16 bases in between. This CDR3 comprises 12 residues.

J is TRBJ2-3 and V is TRBV27; D remains unclear. The V gene lost 10 bases and the J gene lost 0 bases, with 8 bases spanning the gap. The CDR3 sequence is 12 residues long. Germline V lookup: CDR1 MNHEY, CDR2 SMNVEV (reference sequence). CDR3 sequence: CATRLSTDTQYF. CDR3 in DNA: TGTGCCACCCGACTTAGCACAGATACGCAGTATTTT.

To note about this clonotype: A much bigger clone sits one base away, suggesting this may be a read error. This rearrangement joins TRBV20-1 to TRBJ2-1; possible D gene TRBD2, 5 bases. Near its end, the DNA agrees better with TRBJ2-7, so the J call may be wrong. The CDR3 consists of 15 residues. Per the germline V gene, CDR1 is DFQATT and CDR2 is SNEGSKA (reference sequence). The chain's CDR3 is CSAANAGSSYNEQYF. The CDR3 DNA is TGCAGTGCCGCCAACGCGGGCAGCTCCTACAATGAGCAGTACTTC.

The rearrangement links TRBV9 to TRBJ2-1, with 15 bases aligning to TRBD2. Germline CDR1 and CDR2: SGDLS and YYNGEE. The CDR3 runs to 14 residues. Trimming at V came to 4 bases and at J to 14 bases, leaving 7 bases not matched to a gene. CDR3 in amino acids: CASSFRTSGREKFF. The CDR3 bases are TGTGCCAGCAGCTTCCGGACTAGCGGGAGGGAGAAGTTCTTC.

The rearrangement joins TRBV20-1 to TRBJ2-5; D might be TRBD1 (6 bases). The CDR3 covers 13 residues. Germline values: CDR1 DFQATT, CDR2 SNEGSKA (reference sequence). V dropped 3 bases and J dropped 4 bases, with 12 bases sitting between them. The CDR3 nucleotides are TGCAGTGCTAGGAAAGGACAGAGAGAGACCCAGTACTTC. Its translation: CSARKGQRETQYF.

The CDR3 region is CASSQDGQPHQPQHF. CDR3 coding DNA: TGCGCCAGCAGCCAAGACGGGCAGCCACATCAGCCCCAGCATTTT. This chain uses TRBV4-1 with TRBJ1-5; D unresolved. The CDR3 is 15 residues long. Germline values: CDR1 MGHRA, CDR2 YSYEKL. Deletions cut 0 bases from V and 5 bases from J, with 11 bases between.

Points on this clonotype: A much more abundant neighbour one base away suggests this may be a read error. The V and J genes are TRBV5-1 and TRBJ2-1, with a tentative D call TRBD1 (6 bases). Germline V CDR1 and CDR2: SGHRS, YFSETQ. CDR3 length equals 14 residues. CDR3 nucleotide sequence: TGCGCCGGCAGCAGGGACACTTTCTACAATGAGCAGTTCTTC. Protein sequence: CAGSRDTFYNEQFF. The full variable domain, completed using reference TRBV5-1 and TRBJ2-1, is KAGVTQTPRYLIKTRGQQVTLSCSPISGHRSVSWYQQTPGQGLQFLFEYFSETQRNKGNFPGRFSGRQFSNSRSEMNVSTLELGDSALYLCAGSRDTFYNEQFFGPGTRLTVL.

This clonotype was recorded at least ten times. The chain combines TRBV5-5 with TRBJ2-7; possibly TRBD1 for D (7 bases). The CDR3 sequence is 14 residues long. Trimming took 4 bases from V and 3 from J, leaving 14 bases between them. The germline CDR1 and CDR2 sequences are SGHKS and YYEKEE (reference sequence). The CDR3 is CASSARQGGYEQYF. The CDR3, as DNA: TGTGCCAGCAGCGCCCGACAGGGAGGCTACGAGCAGTACTTC.

This clonotype occurred many times. The chain employs TRBV10-3 and TRBJ1-1; D is undetermined. The CDR3 contains 17 residues. Looked up from germline, CDR1 is ENHRY and CDR2 is SYGVKD. Deletions cut 7 bases from V and 0 bases from J, with 21 bases between. The CDR3 protein is CAITQVRTDLMNTEAFF. DNA of the CDR3: TGTGCCATCACCCAAGTGAGGACGGACCTCATGAACACTGAAGCTTTCTTT.

Regarding this clonotype: The CDR3 end shows no conserved phenylalanine or tryptophan, and so a read error is likely. The V and J genes are TRBV9 and TRBJ2-2; 9 bases align to TRBD2. CDR3 length: 16 amino acids. V lost 0 bases, J lost 7 bases, and 7 bases stayed unmatched. CDR1 is SGDLS, CDR2 YYNGEE, per germline. CDR3 residues: CASSVEASGTNGELFS. Written as DNA, the CDR3 is TGTGCCAGCAGCGTAGAGGCTAGCGGGACAAACGGGGAGCTGTTTTCT.

This clonotype was counted many times. The chain couples TRBV2 to TRBJ2-7; D gene ambiguous. The CDR3 is 11 residues long. The V gene lost 8 bases and the J gene lost 1 base, with 6 bases spanning the gap. CDR1 and CDR2 (germline): SNHLY, FYNNEI. CDR3 in DNA: TGTGCCAGCGCACCGTCCTACGAGCAGTACTTC. Translating gives CASAPSYEQYF.

For this clonotype: At one boundary the junction diverges from the germline segment, which might be a read error. The V and J genes are TRBV29-1 and TRBJ2-2; 10 nucleotides align to TRBD2. The length of the CDR3 is 16 residues. Germline V CDR1 and CDR2: SQVTM, ANQGSEA. The DNA of the CDR3 is TGCAGCGTTAAAGAAGGAGCGGGAGGGTGGGCCGGGGAGCTGTTTTTT. This translates into CSVKEGAGGWAGELFF.

In this sample, this clonotype turned up many times. The chain has TRBV10-3 and TRBJ2-3; 7 nucleotides match TRBD2. CDR1 and CDR2 (germline): ENHRY, SYGVKD. J lost 5 bases, V lost 0 bases, and 5 bases had no gene match. This CDR3 contains 15 residues. This CDR3 is CAISESGTKRDTQYF. The DNA of the CDR3 is TGTGCCATCAGTGAGTCGGGGACTAAGAGAGATACGCAGTATTTT.

The J gene is TRBJ1-4, the V gene TRBV20-1; D is undetermined. The CDR3 contains 13 residues. Germline loops: CDR1 DFQATT, CDR2 SNEGSKA (reference sequence). The V gene lost 0 bases and the J gene lost 8 bases, with 10 bases spanning the gap. The CDR3 reads CSARDLVGEKLFF. Written as DNA, the CDR3 is TGCAGTGCTAGAGATCTTGTGGGGGAAAAACTGTTTTTT.

This sequence joins TRBV18 and TRBJ2-5, with TRBD1 identical over 9 bases. Germline lookup yields CDR1 KGHSH and CDR2 LQKENI. The CDR3 has 14 residues. V lost 3 bases, J lost 4 bases, and 3 bases stayed unmatched. This CDR3 reads CASSPLDRGETQYF. The CDR3 nucleotides read TGTGCCAGCTCACCCTTGGACAGGGGAGAGACCCAGTACTTC. Full variable domain (remainder filled in from reference TRBV18 and TRBJ2-5): NAGVMQNPRHLVRRRGQEARLRCSPMKGHSHVYWYRQLPEEGLKFMVYLQKENIIDESGMPKERFSAEFPKEGPSILRIQQVVRGDSAAYFCASSPLDRGETQYFGPGTRLLVL.

This clonotype was observed a handful of times. The rearrangement joins TRBV7-2 to TRBJ2-2, with D possibly TRBD1 on 5 matching bases. The germline V gene has CDR1 SGHTA and CDR2 FQGNSA. V was shortened by 5 bases and J by 0 bases, with 22 bases between the two germline ends. The CDR3 is 19 residues long. The CDR3 loop is CASSVTASAGYSNTGELFF. The CDR3 bases are TGTGCCAGCAGCGTGACAGCGTCGGCCGGCTACTCGAACACCGGGGAGCTGTTTTTT.

This clonotype was observed a few times. This may be a read error: a much more frequent sequence differs by one nucleotide. The J gene is TRBJ1-4, the V gene TRBV15; D call uncertain. Trimming took off 1 base at V and 5 bases at J, with 14 bases between the two ends. The CDR3 extends over 16 amino acids. The germline CDR1 and CDR2 sequences are LNHNV and YYDKDF (reference sequence). CDR3 in amino acids: CATSRGPALTNEKLFF. The DNA of the CDR3 is TGTGCCACCAGCAGAGGCCCAGCCCTAACAAATGAAAAACTGTTTTTT.

The table lists this clonotype with a few counts. The J gene is TRBJ1-2, the V gene TRBV9, with 8 nucleotides matching TRBD1. CDR1 SGDLS and CDR2 YYNGEE come from the germline V gene. The length of the CDR3 is 13 residues. Losses at the gene ends were 4 bases for V and 8 bases for J; bases not matched to a gene: 7. The CDR3 DNA follows: TGTGCCAGCAGCCTCGACAGGGGAGAGGGCTACACCTTC. Residues: CASSLDRGEGYTF. The full variable domain, its missing parts supplied by reference TRBV9 and TRBJ1-2, is DSGVTQTPKHLITATGQRVTLRCSPRSGDLSVYWYQQSLDQGLQFLIQYYNGEERAKGNILERFSAQQFPDLHSELNLSSLELGDSALYFCASSLDRGEGYTFGSGTRLTVV.